The 23 T cell receptor beta chains listed next were all sequenced from one sample in a study of T cell repertoires in aging, cancer and after chemotherapy. Peripheral blood genomic DNA, not sorted cells or RNA, was the template. TRB rearrangements spanning V, D and J were amplified using mixed TRB-A/B primers. TCRdb re-called the multiplex PCR reads through MiXCR, storing one row per CDR3 protein. The sample has approximately 10,000 distinct CDR3 sequences; 38% are singletons. The sequenced sample was blood. These receptors came from a human donor in good health.

This clonotype turned up a few times. The chain employs TRBV5-6 and TRBJ2-2, with 8 positions matching TRBD1. After removal of 5 bases from V and 3 bases from J, the junction contained 9 bases not matched to a gene. Germline lookup yields CDR1 SGHDT and CDR2 YYEEEE. This CDR3 region has 16 residues. The CDR3 loop reads CASRSGQGLYTGELFF. In DNA form, the CDR3 reads TGTGCCAGCAGAAGCGGACAGGGCCTCTACACCGGGGAGCTGTTTTTT.

A few counts support this clonotype. This chain links TRBV13 with TRBJ2-7; 9 bases map to TRBD1. The junction had 5 bases not matched to a gene; V was cut back by 5 bases and J by 3 bases. This CDR3 is built from 14 residues. Germline V gives CDR1 PRHDT, CDR2 FYEKMQ (reference sequence). The CDR3, as DNA: TGTGCCAGCAGCGCGACAGGGGGTCTCTACGAGCAGTACTTC. This translates into CASSATGGLYEQYF.

The genes are TRBV19 and TRBJ1-3; 10 positions agree with TRBD1. This CDR3 region has 15 residues. Trimming took 5 bases from V and 2 from J; bases not matched to a gene: 3. The germline V gene has CDR1 LNHDA and CDR2 SQIVND (reference sequence). The CDR3 loop reads CASSVGTGAGNTIYF. The CDR3 DNA sequence: TGTGCCAGTAGTGTCGGGACAGGGGCTGGAAACACCATATATTTT. Full variable domain (missing parts from reference TRBV19 and TRBJ1-3): DGGITQSPKYLFRKEGQNVTLSCEQNLNHDAMYWYRQDPGQGLRLIYYSQIVNDFQKGDIAEGYSVSREKKESFPLTVTSAQKNPTAFYLCASSVGTGAGNTIYFGEGSWLTVV.

This clonotype is categorized as medium-sized. The V and J genes are TRBV19 and TRBJ2-2, with D possibly being TRBD1 (6 bases). The CDR3 runs 14 residues. Trimming shortened V by 3 bases and J by 4 bases, and 9 bases separated the two germline ends. The germline gives CDR1 LNHDA, CDR2 SQIVND (reference sequence). The CDR3 here is CASSILGGTGELFF. CDR3 in DNA: TGTGCCAGTAGTATCTTAGGGGGCACCGGGGAGCTGTTTTTT. Full variable domain (outside the CDR3, taken from reference TRBV19 and TRBJ2-2): DGGITQSPKYLFRKEGQNVTLSCEQNLNHDAMYWYRQDPGQGLRLIYYSQIVNDFQKGDIAEGYSVSREKKESFPLTVTSAQKNPTAFYLCASSILGGTGELFFGEGSRLTVL.

The sample holds a few counts of this clonotype. J is TRBJ2-5 and V is TRBV27; TRBD1 matches at 9 bases. The length of the CDR3 is 17 residues. The germline V gene has CDR1 MNHEY and CDR2 SMNVEV (reference sequence). V lost 0 bases and J lost 5; bases outside the gene matches: 10. CDR3 DNA: TGTGCCAGCAGTTTATCGCCCCCATTACAGGGGGCGGAGACCCAGTACTTC. Translating it yields CASSLSPPLQGAETQYF.

The CDR3 loop is CASSPGLGIYEQYF. In DNA, the CDR3 is TGTGCCAGCTCACCGGGACTAGGGATCTACGAGCAGTACTTC. This chain joins TRBV18 and TRBJ2-7; 8 positions match TRBD2. V lost 3 bases, J lost 3 bases, and 4 bases stayed unmatched. There are 14 residues in the CDR3. Germline V gene data show CDR1 as KGHSH and CDR2 as LQKENI.

The chain recombines TRBV5-4 with TRBJ2-5; TRBD1 matches at 9 bases. V shed 6 bases and J 4 bases; nucleotides not matched to a gene: 7. CDR1 is SGHNT, CDR2 YYREEE, per germline (reference sequence). The CDR3 sequence is 14 residues long. CDR3 in amino acids: CASTYRDRVETQYF. DNA of the CDR3: TGTGCCAGCACATACCGGGACAGGGTAGAGACCCAGTACTTC. Based on the CDR3 plus reference TRBV5-4 and TRBJ2-5, the full variable domain is ETGVTQSPTHLIKTRGQQVTLRCSSQSGHNTVSWYQQALGQGPQFIFQYYREEENGRGNFPPRFSGLQFPNYSSELNVNALELDDSALYLCASTYRDRVETQYFGPGTRLLVL.

This chain's CDR3 is CASSLGPGGEQYF. The CDR3 DNA sequence: TGTGCCAGCAGCTTGGGGCCGGGGGGCGAGCAGTACTTC. The rearrangement uses TRBV5-4 and TRBJ2-7; 7 bases match TRBD2. This CDR3 contains 13 residues. With 0 bases clipped from V and 6 bases from J, the junction kept 3 bases outside the gene matches. The germline CDR1 and CDR2 sequences are SGHNT and YYREEE (reference sequence).

The chain joins TRBV20-1 to TRBJ2-3; TRBD2 aligns across 7 bases. V gave up 3 bases and J gave up 7 bases; unmatched junction bases: 16. The CDR3 is made up of 16 amino acids. The V gene's germline CDR1 is DFQATT and CDR2 SNEGSKA (reference sequence). CDR3 residues: CSASGGSGRMEYTQYF. The CDR3 DNA reads as TGCAGTGCTAGTGGCGGGAGCGGCCGAATGGAGTATACGCAGTATTTT.

This clonotype was counted a few times. The V call is TRBV6-5, the J call TRBJ2-7, with D possibly being TRBD2 (5 bases). CDR1 is MNHEY and CDR2 is SVGAGI in the germline V gene. The ends were cut back, 4 bases at V and 4 bases at J, with 14 bases in the middle. This CDR3 is 14 amino acids long. CDR3 protein: CASSSAERNYEQYF. The CDR3 bases are TGTGCCAGCAGTTCGGCCGAGCGGAATTACGAGCAGTACTTC.

The V and J genes are TRBV6-1 and TRBJ1-3; weak D call: TRBD1 (5 bases). Per the germline V gene, CDR1 is MNHNS and CDR2 is SASEGT. CDR3 size: 13 residues. Trimming took off 6 bases at V and 4 bases at J, with 10 bases between the two ends. DNA for the CDR3: TGTGCCAGCAGGTCAGGGTACGGAAACACCATATATTTT. It encodes CASRSGYGNTIYF.

This clonotype was found a few times. The CDR3 coding sequence is TGTGCCAGCTCACCCTCGGCCGTTTCGAACACCGGGGAGCTGTTTTTT. Translated: CASSPSAVSNTGELFF. The genes are TRBV18 and TRBJ2-2; D gene uncertain. The germline V gene has CDR1 KGHSH and CDR2 LQKENI. V dropped 3 bases and J dropped 0 bases, with 11 bases sitting between them. The CDR3 spans 16 residues.

This clonotype was picked up a small number of times. This chain joins TRBV29-1 and TRBJ2-1; 9 bases fit TRBD2. This CDR3 spans 14 amino acids. V shed 3 bases, J shed 8 bases, and the junction held 8 bases outside the gene matches. CDR1 and CDR2 from the germline V gene are SQVTM and ANQGSEA. CDR3 nucleotide sequence: TGCAGCGTTGATTTCGGGACTAGCTTAGATGAGCAGTTCTTC. This gives the protein CSVDFGTSLDEQFF.

This sequence joins TRBV7-9 and TRBJ2-3; TRBD2 matches at 8 bases. The CDR3 totals 15 residues. CDR1 and CDR2 (germline): SEHNR, FQNEAQ (reference sequence). With 5 bases clipped from V and 2 bases from J, the junction kept 6 bases outside the gene matches. CDR3 loop: CASSTREVATDTQYF. Here the CDR3 DNA reads TGTGCCAGCAGCACGCGGGAGGTGGCCACAGATACGCAGTATTTT.

The chain recombines TRBV7-6 with TRBJ2-5; D unresolved. The CDR3 runs to 13 residues. Germline V CDR1 and CDR2: SGHVS, FNYEAQ. The ends were cut back, 2 bases at V and 4 bases at J, with 8 bases in the middle. This CDR3 is CASSLRLRETQYF. As DNA, the CDR3 is TGTGCCAGCAGCTTAAGGCTTAGAGAGACCCAGTACTTC.

The chain joins TRBV6-1 to TRBJ1-2; D gene unclear. Germline values: CDR1 MNHNS, CDR2 SASEGT. Trimming stripped 0 bases from V and 0 bases from J, with 5 bases between. CDR3 length: 14 residues. CDR3 in amino acids: CASSEALANYGYTF. The CDR3 region has the DNA TGTGCCAGCAGTGAAGCATTAGCTAACTATGGCTACACCTTC.

This sequence joins TRBV5-1 and TRBJ2-5, with D tentatively TRBD1 (5 bases). The germline CDR1 and CDR2 sequences are SGHRS and YFSETQ. This CDR3 has 13 amino acids. The V and J ends lost 0 bases and 5 bases respectively, with 8 bases between them. The CDR3 bases are TGCGCCAGCAGCTTGGTAACAGGCGAGACCCAGTACTTC. Amino acid sequence: CASSLVTGETQYF.

The chain combines TRBV5-4 with TRBJ2-3; perhaps D is TRBD1 or TRBD2 (5 bases each). This CDR3 has 16 residues. Per the germline V gene, CDR1 is SGHNT and CDR2 is YYREEE (reference sequence). The ends were cut back, 4 bases at V and 3 bases at J, with 18 bases in the middle. CDR3 in DNA: TGTGCCAGCAGCCAATTCTCCAGGGAGTCGACAGATACGCAGTATTTT. The encoded protein is CASSQFSRESTDTQYF.

The rearrangement links TRBV5-1 to TRBJ2-2, with D possibly being TRBD2 (5 bases). Trimming took off 1 base at V and 1 base at J, with 11 bases between the two ends. The CDR3 is made up of 16 amino acids. Germline V gene data show CDR1 as SGHRS and CDR2 as YFSETQ. CDR3 nucleotides: TGCGCCAGCAGCTTGAGCGCGGGCGGGAACACCGGGGAGCTGTTTTTT. Its protein is CASSLSAGGNTGELFF.

This clonotype was seen a single time. The rearrangement uses TRBV11-1 and TRBJ2-5; tentatively, D is TRBD2 (6 bases). CDR3 length: 16 residues. V was cut by 1 base and J by 4 bases, with 16 bases left in between. Looked up from germline, CDR1 is SGHAT and CDR2 is FQDESV (reference sequence). This CDR3 reads CASSLGPAGGRETQYF. The CDR3 DNA reads as TGTGCCAGCAGCTTAGGACCGGCCGGGGGACGAGAGACCCAGTACTTC.

In its sample, this clonotype is medium-sized (0.01 to 0.1%). CDR3 protein: CSVEGTVNEQYF. CDR3 coding DNA: TGCAGCGTTGAGGGGACAGTAAACGAGCAGTACTTC. V and J are TRBV29-1 and TRBJ2-7; 7 bases map to TRBD1. This CDR3 is 12 amino acids long. The germline CDR1 and CDR2 sequences are SQVTM and ANQGSEA. Trimming removed 3 bases from V and 5 bases from J; junction bases left unmatched: 4.

The chain links TRBV5-5 to TRBJ2-3; tentatively, D is TRBD1 or TRBD2 (5 bases each). The length of the CDR3 is 16 residues. Trimming stripped 2 bases from V and 4 bases from J, with 17 bases between. Germline loops: CDR1 SGHKS, CDR2 YYEKEE (reference sequence). The DNA for the CDR3 is TGTGCCAGCAGCTTAGGTGGGGGTTCGAGAGCAGATACGCAGTATTTT. It codes for CASSLGGGSRADTQYF.

This sequence joins TRBV7-9 and TRBJ2-1; D gene ambiguous. Trimming pared 5 bases from V and 10 bases from J, leaving 15 bases between. Per germline, CDR1 SEHNR and CDR2 FQNEAQ (reference sequence). There are 13 residues in the CDR3. The CDR3 region is CASSPKTGPEQFF. CDR3 coding DNA: TGTGCCAGCAGCCCAAAGACTGGGCCCGAGCAGTTCTTC.